The 10 T cell receptor beta chains presented below share a single source sample, sequenced in a study of CD8 T cells in ankylosing spondylitis. Notes on the study in general: Among TCR beta sequences, a motif of eight highly homologous variants appeared characteristic of ankylosing spondylitis blood.

These receptors have no identified antigens. TCRdb itself ran the 5' RACE reads through MiXCR, one entry per CDR3 protein. The sample shows roughly 700,000 distinct CDR3 sequences, roughly 19% of them seen only once. Sequenced sample: blood, either unsorted or a sorted T cell fraction (not recorded which). These receptors were obtained from a male donor with ankylosing spondylitis.

The chain links TRBV6-4 to TRBJ2-2, with 7 bases aligning to TRBD1. This CDR3 has 18 amino acids. In germline, CDR1 is MRHNA, CDR2 SNTAGT. The trim removed 2 bases at V and 0 bases at J, leaving 9 bases unmatched. This CDR3 reads CASSDVFSGTANTGELFF. For the CDR3, the DNA is TGTGCCAGCAGTGACGTTTTCTCGGGGACAGCGAACACCGGGGAGCTGTTTTTT.

This clonotype was counted between two and nine times. The V gene is TRBV20-1, the J gene TRBJ2-1, with D unresolved. The V end lost 6 bases, the J end lost 5 bases, and 8 bases lay between the germline ends. Per germline, CDR1 DFQATT and CDR2 SNEGSKA (reference sequence). The CDR3 length is 11 residues. In DNA, the CDR3 is TGCAGTGCCCCAACTCACAATGAGCAGTTCTTC. This sequence encodes CSAPTHNEQFF.

This chain links TRBV20-1 with TRBJ2-7, with D possibly matching TRBD1 (5 bases). Trimming left V 5 bases short and J 6 bases short, with 11 bases between. This CDR3 contains 11 residues. Germline values: CDR1 DFQATT, CDR2 SNEGSKA (reference sequence). CDR3 sequence reads: CSAADSFEQYF. Written as DNA, the CDR3 is TGCAGTGCTGCAGACAGCTTCGAGCAGTACTTC.

This chain joins TRBV20-1 and TRBJ1-6; 10 bases fit TRBD1. Germline CDR1 reads DFQATT; CDR2 reads SNEGSKA (reference sequence). Trimming cost V 5 bases and J 2 bases; bases outside gene matches: 3. The CDR3 extends over 15 amino acids. The CDR3 DNA follows: TGCAGTGCTTGGGACAGGGGAACCTATAATTCACCCCTCCACTTT. This sequence encodes CSAWDRGTYNSPLHF.

This clonotype came up a few times. The V gene is TRBV28, the J gene TRBJ2-3, with 7 bases lining up with TRBD2. V lost 5 bases, J lost 2 bases, and 7 bases stayed unmatched. CDR3 length equals 15 residues. Germline V lookup: CDR1 MDHEN, CDR2 SYDVKM. CDR3 sequence: CASSPPTSPTDTQYF. CDR3 bases: TGTGCCAGCAGTCCCCCGACTAGCCCCACAGATACGCAGTATTTT.

J is TRBJ1-1 and V is TRBV9; no reliable D call. Germline-derived CDR1 and CDR2 are SGDLS and YYNGEE. This CDR3 contains 14 residues. V shed 0 bases and J shed 1 base, with 7 bases lying between them. CDR3 sequence reads: CASSVVTGNTEAFF. The CDR3 coding sequence is TGTGCCAGCAGCGTAGTTACGGGGAACACTGAAGCTTTCTTT.

This chain connects TRBV2 to TRBJ2-3; either TRBD1 or TRBD2 may supply D (5 bases each). Trimming pared 4 bases from V and 6 bases from J, leaving 20 bases between. CDR3 length: 16 amino acids. Germline CDR1 is SNHLY and CDR2 is FYNNEI. DNA of the CDR3: TGTGCCAGCAGTGCTCGGGACCGCCTGGTACGGGATACGCAGTATTTT. Translation: CASSARDRLVRDTQYF.

The CDR3 region has the DNA TGCAGCGTTGACGGCGAGAAGAACACTGAAGCTTTCTTT. Its protein is CSVDGEKNTEAFF. The gene calls are TRBV29-1 and TRBJ1-1, with D unresolved. The length of the CDR3 is 13 residues. Germline CDR1 and CDR2: SQVTM and ANQGSEA. V lost 3 bases and J 1 base, leaving 9 bases between the germline ends.

This clonotype was picked up a small number of times. V is TRBV4-1 and J is TRBJ2-3, with 7 bases lining up with TRBD2. Germline V gene data show CDR1 as MGHRA and CDR2 as YSYEKL. This CDR3 spans 14 amino acids. Trimming removed 4 bases from V and 3 bases from J; junction bases left unmatched: 4. This chain's CDR3 is CASSPPSGTDTQYF. As DNA, the CDR3 is TGCGCCAGCAGCCCCCCTAGCGGAACAGATACGCAGTATTTT.

The rearrangement uses TRBV6-2 or TRBV6-3 and TRBJ2-1; unclear D gene. The CDR3 has 13 residues. CDR1 and CDR2 (germline): MNHEY, SVGEGT. V was cut by 3 bases and J by 5 bases, with 8 bases left in between. CDR3 protein: CASSYIHNNEQFF. CDR3 DNA sequence: TGTGCCAGCAGTTATATACACAACAATGAGCAGTTCTTC.